Presented here are 5 T cell receptor beta chains from one specimen sequenced in a study of T cells in women clearing cervical HPV infection. The assay was immunoSEQ multiplex PCR, and TCRdb's table has in-frame clones only and misses some. In total, the table holds tens of thousands of clones. The sequencing input was blood buffy coat. These receptors all come from a woman aged 18 to 75 with a cervical HPV16 infection that either progressed to CIN3+ or cleared (not recorded which).

Turning to this clone: The missing CDR3 end, 3 residues past where the read stops, is filled in from the germline J gene. The chain recombines TRBV6-2 or TRBV6-3 with TRBJ2-3; 10 nucleotides agree with TRBD1. Germline V CDR1 and CDR2: MNHEY, SVGEGT. This CDR3 is 14 amino acids long. Partial CDR3 DNA: TGTGCCAGCAATGACAGGGGGCTAAATCAGCCG. The encoded protein is CASNDRGLNQP. The full CDR3 protein is CASNDRGLNQPQYF.

Regarding this clone: The CDR3 end is not reached by the read, which stops 3 residues before it; the germline J gene fills it in. The J gene is TRBJ1-4, the V gene TRBV27; D may be TRBD1 (5 bases). The CDR3 contains 18 residues. The V and J ends lost 3 bases and 4 bases respectively, with 21 bases between them. The V gene's germline CDR1 is MNHEY and CDR2 SMNVEV (reference sequence). The CDR3 loop is CASSFSSVRGWGNEKLFF. The covered CDR3 bases are TGTGCCAGCAGTTTTAGCTCCGTGAGGGGATGGGGTAATGAAAAA. The full variable domain, its missing parts supplied by reference TRBV27 and TRBJ1-4, is EAQVTQNPRYLITVTGKKLTVTCSQNMNHEYMSWYRQDPGLGLRQIYYSMNVEVTDKGDVPEGYKVSRKEKRNFPLILESPSPNQTSLYFCASSFSSVRGWGNEKLFFGSGTQLSVL.

The CDR3 protein is CASRGTGVDTYTF. CDR3 bases read: TGTGCCAGTAGGGGAACAGGGGTAGATACC. The chain is built from TRBV19 and TRBJ1-2; TRBD1 matches at 7 bases. Read coverage stops 3 residues before the CDR3 terminus; the germline J gene supplies the remainder. Germline-derived CDR1 and CDR2 are LNHDA and SQIVND (reference sequence). The CDR3 spans 13 residues.

In the case of this clone: The CDR3 is cut off 3 residues early in the read; its end comes from the germline J gene. The rearrangement links TRBV9 to TRBJ2-3; 11 bases match TRBD2. The CDR3 covers 17 residues. The germline gives CDR1 SGDLS, CDR2 YYNGEE. With 3 bases clipped from V and 2 bases from J, the junction kept 8 bases outside the gene matches. CDR3 residues: CASSAETSGGSTDTQYF. Incomplete CDR3 DNA: TGTGCCAGCAGCGCGGAAACTAGCGGGGGTTCCACAGATACG.

About this clone itself: Read coverage stops 3 residues before the CDR3 terminus; the germline J gene supplies the remainder. The chain couples TRBV30 to TRBJ1-2; TRBD1 matches at 10 bases. The CDR3 consists of 14 residues. Germline V CDR1 and CDR2: GTSNPN, SVGIG (reference sequence). CDR3 residues: CACWDRGKTDTYTF. The CDR3 bases that were read are TGTGCCTGTTGGGACAGGGGTAAAACAGATACC.